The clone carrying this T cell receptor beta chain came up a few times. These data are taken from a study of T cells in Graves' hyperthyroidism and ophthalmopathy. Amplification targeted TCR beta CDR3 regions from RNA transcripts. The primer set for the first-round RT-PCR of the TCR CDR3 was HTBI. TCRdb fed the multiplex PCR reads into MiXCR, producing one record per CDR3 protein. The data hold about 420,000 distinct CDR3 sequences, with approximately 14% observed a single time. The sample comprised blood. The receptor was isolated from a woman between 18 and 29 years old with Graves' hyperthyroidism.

This CDR3 is CASSYFYRGESEQYF. CDR3 nucleotides: TGTGCCAGCAGTTACTTCTACAGGGGTGAAAGCGAGCAGTACTTC. The chain is built from TRBV6-9 and TRBJ2-7, with 7 bases fitting TRBD1. This CDR3 spans 15 amino acids. The germline CDR1 and CDR2 sequences are MNHGY and SVAAGI. The V segment lost 3 bases and the J segment 6 bases; nucleotides outside the gene matches: 11.